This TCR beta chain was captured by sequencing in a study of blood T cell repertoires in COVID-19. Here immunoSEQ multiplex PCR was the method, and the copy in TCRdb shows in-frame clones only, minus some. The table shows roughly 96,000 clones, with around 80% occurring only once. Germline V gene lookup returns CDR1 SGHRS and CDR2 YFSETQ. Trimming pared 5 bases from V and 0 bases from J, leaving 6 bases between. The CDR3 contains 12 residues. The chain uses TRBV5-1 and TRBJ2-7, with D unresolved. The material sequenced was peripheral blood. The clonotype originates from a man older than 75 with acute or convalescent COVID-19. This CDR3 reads CASSGSSYEQYF. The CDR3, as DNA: TGCGCCAGCAGTGGCAGCTCCTACGAGCAGTACTTC.